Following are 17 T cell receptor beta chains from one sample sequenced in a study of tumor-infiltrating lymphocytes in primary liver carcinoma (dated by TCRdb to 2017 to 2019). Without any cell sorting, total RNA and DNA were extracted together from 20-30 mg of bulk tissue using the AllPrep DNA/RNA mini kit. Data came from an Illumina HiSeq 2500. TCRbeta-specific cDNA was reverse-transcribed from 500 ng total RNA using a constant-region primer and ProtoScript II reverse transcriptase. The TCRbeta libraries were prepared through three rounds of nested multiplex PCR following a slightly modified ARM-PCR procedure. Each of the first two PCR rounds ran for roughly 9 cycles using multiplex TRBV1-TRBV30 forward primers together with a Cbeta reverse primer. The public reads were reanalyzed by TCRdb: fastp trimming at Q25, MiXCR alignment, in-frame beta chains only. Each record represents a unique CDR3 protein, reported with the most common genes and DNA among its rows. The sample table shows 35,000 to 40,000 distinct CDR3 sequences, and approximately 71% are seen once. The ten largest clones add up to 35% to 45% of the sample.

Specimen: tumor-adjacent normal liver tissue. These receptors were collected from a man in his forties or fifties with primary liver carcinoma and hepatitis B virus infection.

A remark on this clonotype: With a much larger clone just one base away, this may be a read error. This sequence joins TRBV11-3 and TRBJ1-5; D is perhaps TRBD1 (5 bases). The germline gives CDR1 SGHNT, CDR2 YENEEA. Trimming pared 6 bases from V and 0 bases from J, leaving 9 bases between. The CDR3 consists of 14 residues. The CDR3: CASSDSYSNQPQHF. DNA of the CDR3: TGTGCCAGCAGTGACAGCTATAGCAATCAGCCCCAGCATTTT.

DNA of the CDR3: TGCGCCAGCAGCCTTCGTAACAGGGGAGGGAATACAGATACGCAGTATTTT. Translating gives CASSLRNRGGNTDTQYF. The chain joins TRBV4-1 to TRBJ2-3, with D perhaps matching TRBD1 or TRBD2 (7 bases each). Germline V CDR1 and CDR2: MGHRA, YSYEKL. This CDR3 is built from 17 residues. With 4 bases removed from V and 3 bases from J, the gap between germline ends came to 20 bases.

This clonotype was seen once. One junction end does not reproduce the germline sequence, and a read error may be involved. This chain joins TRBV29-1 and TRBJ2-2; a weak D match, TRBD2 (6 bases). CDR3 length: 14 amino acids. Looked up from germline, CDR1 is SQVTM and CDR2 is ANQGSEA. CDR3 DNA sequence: TGCAGCGTTGATTCGGGGGTGAACAGCGGGGAGCTGTTTTTT. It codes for CSVDSGVNSGELFF.

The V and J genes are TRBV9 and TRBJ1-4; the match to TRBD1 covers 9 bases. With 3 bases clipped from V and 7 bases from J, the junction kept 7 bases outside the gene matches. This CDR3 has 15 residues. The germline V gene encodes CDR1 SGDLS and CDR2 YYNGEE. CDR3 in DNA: TGTGCCAGCAGCGCGCAGACAGGGGGGGGTGAAAAACTGTTTTTT. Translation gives CASSAQTGGGEKLFF.

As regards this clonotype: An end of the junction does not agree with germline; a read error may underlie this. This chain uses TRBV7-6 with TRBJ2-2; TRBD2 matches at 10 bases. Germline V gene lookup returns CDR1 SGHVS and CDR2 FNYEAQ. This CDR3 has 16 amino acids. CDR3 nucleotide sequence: TGTGCCAGCAGCTTATCTAGCGGGAGTATAGCCGGGGAGCTGTTGTTT. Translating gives CASSLSSGSIAGELLF.

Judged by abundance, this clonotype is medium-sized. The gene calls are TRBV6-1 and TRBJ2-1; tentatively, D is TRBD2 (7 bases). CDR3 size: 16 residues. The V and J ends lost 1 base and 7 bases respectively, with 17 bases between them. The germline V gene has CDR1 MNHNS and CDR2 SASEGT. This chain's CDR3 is CASSEEVGGGGNEQFF. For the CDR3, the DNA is TGTGCCAGCAGTGAAGAGGTGGGAGGGGGGGGGAATGAGCAGTTCTTC.

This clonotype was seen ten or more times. CDR3 residues: CASSLVTGSNQPQHF. CDR3 bases: TGTGCCAGCAGCTTAGTGACAGGGAGCAATCAGCCCCAGCATTTT. V gene TRBV7-2 combines with J gene TRBJ1-5, with 7 positions matching TRBD1. The CDR3 has 15 amino acids. The germline V gene encodes CDR1 SGHTA and CDR2 FQGNSA. The trim removed 1 base at V and 1 base at J, leaving 1 base unmatched. The full variable domain, in which reference TRBV7-2 and TRBJ1-5 provide the parts outside the CDR3, is GAGVSQSPSNKVTEKGKDVELRCDPISGHTALYWYRQSLGQGLEFLIYFQGNSAPDKSGLPSDRFSAERTGGSVSTLTIQRTQQEDSAVYLCASSLVTGSNQPQHFGDGTRLSIL.

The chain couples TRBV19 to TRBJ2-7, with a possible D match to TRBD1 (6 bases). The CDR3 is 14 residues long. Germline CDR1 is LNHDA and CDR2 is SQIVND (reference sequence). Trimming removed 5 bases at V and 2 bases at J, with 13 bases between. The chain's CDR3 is CASSAHREPYEQYF. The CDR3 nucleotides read TGTGCCAGTAGTGCCCACAGGGAACCCTACGAGCAGTACTTC.

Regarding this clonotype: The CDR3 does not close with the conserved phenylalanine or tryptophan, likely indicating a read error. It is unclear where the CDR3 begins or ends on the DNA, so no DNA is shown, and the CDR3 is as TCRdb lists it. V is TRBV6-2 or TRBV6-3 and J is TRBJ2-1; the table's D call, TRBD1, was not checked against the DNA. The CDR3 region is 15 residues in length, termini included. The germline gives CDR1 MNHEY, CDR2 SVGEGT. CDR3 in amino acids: CTSSLLDRGYNENFL.

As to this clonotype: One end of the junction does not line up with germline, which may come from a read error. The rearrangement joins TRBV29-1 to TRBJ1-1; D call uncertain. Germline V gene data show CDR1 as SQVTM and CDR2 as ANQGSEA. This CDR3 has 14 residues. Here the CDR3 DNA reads TGCAGCGTTGAACTTGGCCTCATGAACACTGATGCTTTCTTT. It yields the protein CSVELGLMNTDAFF.

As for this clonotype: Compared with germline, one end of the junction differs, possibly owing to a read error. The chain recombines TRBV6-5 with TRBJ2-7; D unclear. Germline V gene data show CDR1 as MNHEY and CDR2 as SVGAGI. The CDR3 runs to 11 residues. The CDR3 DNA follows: TGTACCAGCAGTTCGGGTCGCGAGCAGTGCTTC. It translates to CTSSSGREQCF.

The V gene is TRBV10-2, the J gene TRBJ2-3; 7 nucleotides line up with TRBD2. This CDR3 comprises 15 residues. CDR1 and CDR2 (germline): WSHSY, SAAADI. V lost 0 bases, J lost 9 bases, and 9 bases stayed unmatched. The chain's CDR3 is CASSESKAGLDTQYF. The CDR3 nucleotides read TGCGCCAGCAGTGAGTCAAAAGCGGGATTGGACACGCAGTATTTT.

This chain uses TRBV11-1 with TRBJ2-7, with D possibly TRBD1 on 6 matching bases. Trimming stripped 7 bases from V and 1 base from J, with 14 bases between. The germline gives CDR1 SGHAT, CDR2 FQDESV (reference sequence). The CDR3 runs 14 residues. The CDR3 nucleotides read TGTGCCAGCAACCCTGGACAGCGATCCTACGAGCAGTACTTC. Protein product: CASNPGQRSYEQYF.

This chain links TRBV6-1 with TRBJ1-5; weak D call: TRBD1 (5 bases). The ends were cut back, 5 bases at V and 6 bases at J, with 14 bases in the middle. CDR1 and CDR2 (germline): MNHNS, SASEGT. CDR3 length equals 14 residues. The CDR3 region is CASSLYGAAQPQHF. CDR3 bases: TGTGCCAGCAGTCTATATGGGGCCGCTCAGCCCCAGCATTTT.

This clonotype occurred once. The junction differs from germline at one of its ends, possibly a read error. The CDR3 region has the DNA TGTGCCGGCAGCTTAGGACCCGGCGGGCTAGCGGGAGCGGATGAGCAGTTCTTT. Its protein is CAGSLGPGGLAGADEQFF. This chain uses TRBV7-2 with TRBJ2-1; 10 bases align to TRBD2. The CDR3 is 18 amino acids. Germline V lookup: CDR1 SGHTA, CDR2 FQGNSA.

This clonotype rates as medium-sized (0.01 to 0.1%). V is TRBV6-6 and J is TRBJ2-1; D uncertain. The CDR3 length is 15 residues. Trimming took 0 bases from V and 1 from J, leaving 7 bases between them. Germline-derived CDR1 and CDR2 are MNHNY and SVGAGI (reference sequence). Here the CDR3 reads CASSYSTGSYNEQFF. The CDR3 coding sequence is TGTGCCAGCAGTTACTCGACTGGTTCCTACAATGAGCAGTTCTTC.

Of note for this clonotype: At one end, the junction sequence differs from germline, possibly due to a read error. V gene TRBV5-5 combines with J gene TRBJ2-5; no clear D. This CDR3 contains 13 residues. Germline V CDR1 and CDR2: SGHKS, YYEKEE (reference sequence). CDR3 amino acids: CASSPGVGEIQNF. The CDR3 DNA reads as TGTGCCAGCAGCCCCGGTGTGGGCGAGATCCAGAACTTC.